The entry below gives a single T cell receptor (beta chain) sequence along with its context. Its antigen is still unknown. V lost 2 bases and J lost 3, with 11 bases in between. Germline CDR1 KGHSH, CDR2 LQKENI. The CDR3 covers 15 residues. The data are from a study of shared clonotypes between healthy human individuals. Findings of the study overall: Investigators collected only blood, and repertoires in tissues likely differ.

Clones were read by immunoSEQ multiplex PCR, and TCRdb kept only the in-frame ones, dropping some. The data contain 1.5 million to 1.9 million clones, approximately 98% of them singletons. The rearrangement uses TRBV18 and TRBJ2-1; weak D call: TRBD2 (6 bases). Specimen: naive CD4+ T cells sorted from blood. Subset described: CD45RA+ positively selected. This TCR derives from a man aged 25 to 40 in good health. CDR3 DNA sequence: TGTGCCAGCTCACCAAAAGCGGGCCACTACAATGAGCAGTTCTTC. It codes for CASSPKAGHYNEQFF.